The 6 T cell receptor beta chains given below trace back to one sample, sequenced in a study of T-cell reconstitution after alpha-beta-depleted transplantation in children. Unique molecular identifiers featured in how the TCRbeta library was prepared. In TCRdb, the PCR reads were re-called with MiXCR into one record per CDR3 protein. The sample has almost 500,000 distinct CDR3 sequences, 12% seen once; the top ten hold 5% to 6%. Sample: PBMCs from the stem cell graft donor, taken from the stem cell graft. The receptor source for this set is a human donor who donated a stem cell graft to a child with combined immunodeficiency.

The CDR3: CATGEGSYNEQFF. The DNA of the CDR3 is TGTGCCACCGGGGAGGGCTCCTACAATGAGCAGTTCTTC. V and J are TRBV24-1 and TRBJ2-1, with 7 bases fitting TRBD2. This CDR3 is 13 amino acids long. V lost 9 bases and J lost 0; bases outside the gene matches: 1. The germline CDR1 and CDR2 sequences are KGHDR and SFDVKD.

The sample holds a few counts of this clonotype. The CDR3 DNA reads as TGTGCCAGCAGTTACTCGATGGGGGGCCTTGCCAAAAACATTCAGTACTTC. Its translation: CASSYSMGGLAKNIQYF. This chain links TRBV6-5 with TRBJ2-4; either TRBD1 or TRBD2 may fit D (6 bases each). V was shortened by 0 bases and J by 1 base, with 13 bases between the two germline ends. The CDR3 has 17 amino acids. The germline gives CDR1 MNHEY, CDR2 SVGAGI.

The chain recombines TRBV18 with TRBJ2-1; D perhaps matches TRBD1 (6 bases). CDR1 KGHSH and CDR2 LQKENI come from the germline V gene. Trimming removed 3 bases from V and 9 bases from J, with 12 bases in between. The CDR3 extends over 13 amino acids. The DNA of the CDR3 is TGTGCCAGCTCACCCGTGGGGGCAGGTGAGCAGTTCTTC. The encoded protein is CASSPVGAGEQFF.

The sample holds a few counts of this clonotype. The chain has TRBV6-2 or TRBV6-3 and TRBJ1-2; D perhaps matches TRBD1 (5 bases). V was shortened by 2 bases and J by 4 bases, with 17 bases between the two germline ends. Germline CDR1 MNHEY, CDR2 SVGEGT. CDR3 length: 16 amino acids. The CDR3, as DNA: TGTGCCAGCAGTTACGCCCCGACAGAGATCTCCTATGGCTACACCTTC. It is translated as CASSYAPTEISYGYTF.

The rearrangement uses TRBV2 and TRBJ2-1; D gene uncertain. The CDR3 sequence is 14 residues long. Trimming took 9 bases from V and 4 from J, leaving 16 bases between them. Germline values: CDR1 SNHLY, CDR2 FYNNEI. CDR3 nucleotide sequence: TGTGCCAGAAGTAGCCTTATACGATACAATGAGCAGTTCTTC. Protein product: CARSSLIRYNEQFF.

This clonotype appeared once. CDR3 sequence reads: CASSGSREGTQYF. The CDR3 DNA sequence: TGTGCCAGCAGCGGATCCAGGGAGGGGACCCAGTACTTC. The chain carries TRBV11-3 and TRBJ2-5; 7 bases fit TRBD2. The CDR3 has 13 amino acids. The germline V gene has CDR1 SGHNT and CDR2 YENEEA. Unmatched junction bases numbered 7, after V lost 5 bases and J lost 7 bases.